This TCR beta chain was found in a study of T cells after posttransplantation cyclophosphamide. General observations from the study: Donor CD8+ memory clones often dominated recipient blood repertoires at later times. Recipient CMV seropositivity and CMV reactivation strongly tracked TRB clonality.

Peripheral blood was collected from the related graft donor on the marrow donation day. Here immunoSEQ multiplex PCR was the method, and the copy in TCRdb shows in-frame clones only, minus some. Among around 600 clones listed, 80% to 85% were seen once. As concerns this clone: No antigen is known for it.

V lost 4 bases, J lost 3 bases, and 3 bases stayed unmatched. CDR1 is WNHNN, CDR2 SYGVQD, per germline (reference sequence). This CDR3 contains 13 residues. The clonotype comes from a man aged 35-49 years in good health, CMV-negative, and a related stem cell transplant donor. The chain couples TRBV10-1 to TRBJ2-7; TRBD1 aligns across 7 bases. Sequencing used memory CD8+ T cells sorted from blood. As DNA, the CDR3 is TGCGCCAGCAGTGTAAACAGGGGCTACGAGCAGTACTTC. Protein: CASSVNRGYEQYF.